This T cell receptor (beta chain) was sequenced during a study of cytomegalovirus exposure and HLA in healthy donors. This CDR3 spans 14 amino acids. J lost 7 bases, V lost 4 bases, and 5 bases had no gene match. Germline assignment: CDR1 SGHRS and CDR2 YFSETQ. Regarding the study as a whole: Sequencing likely generated an artifact that appeared as a cluster of highly shared sequence variants. The later analysis indicated that the majority of CMV-associated TCR beta chains appeared HLA-restricted. TRBV6-2, TRBV6-3 and other indistinguishable V segments were excluded.

Sampled while nominally healthy, donors likely had unrecorded immune exposures. Points on this clone: Its target is unknown.

It was with 60 Vbeta and 13 Jbeta primers that the PCR ran. Measured with immunoSEQ multiplex PCR; TCRdb has only the in-frame clones, and not every one. The sample yields 200,000 to 300,000 clones, more than 70% seen once. Sequencing used PBMCs. The receptor comes from a boy between 10 and 17 years old in good health and CMV-seronegative. The chain uses TRBV5-1 and TRBJ1-6, with 7 bases matching TRBD1. The CDR3 protein is CASSSGTVNSPLHF. DNA for the CDR3: TGCGCCAGCAGCAGTGGGACAGTAAATTCACCCCTCCACTTT.